This TCR beta chain is drawn from a study of cytomegalovirus exposure and HLA in healthy donors. Study-level background: Findings of an earlier analysis included around 120 million unique TCR beta sequences from roughly 200 million T cells.

About this clone: The antigen is unknown.

The CDR3 extends over 13 amino acids. Germline loops: CDR1 MNHNS, CDR2 SASEGT. Trimming cost V 6 bases and J 4 bases; bases outside gene matches: 3. Primers for the PCR totalled 60 Vbeta and 13 Jbeta. The protocol was immunoSEQ multiplex PCR, while the TCRdb copy is restricted to in-frame clones and leaves out a portion. This sample carries over 150,000 clones, around 85% of them seen once, and the ten largest clones take 3.5% to 5.5%. General observations from the study: Per published accounts, TCR beta sequences correctly predicted the HLA-A and HLA-B alleles of most subjects. Donors were assumed by presence/absence analyses to have roughly uniform sequencing depth. It was 150 or so TCR beta chains that were listed as cytomegalovirus-associated.

The rearrangement links TRBV6-1 to TRBJ2-7, with 10 bases lining up with TRBD1. Material: PBMCs. This sequence was found in a middle-aged man in good health and CMV-seronegative. The CDR3 protein is CASRRDRGYEQYF. The CDR3 region has the DNA TGTGCCAGCAGACGGGACAGGGGATACGAGCAGTACTTC.